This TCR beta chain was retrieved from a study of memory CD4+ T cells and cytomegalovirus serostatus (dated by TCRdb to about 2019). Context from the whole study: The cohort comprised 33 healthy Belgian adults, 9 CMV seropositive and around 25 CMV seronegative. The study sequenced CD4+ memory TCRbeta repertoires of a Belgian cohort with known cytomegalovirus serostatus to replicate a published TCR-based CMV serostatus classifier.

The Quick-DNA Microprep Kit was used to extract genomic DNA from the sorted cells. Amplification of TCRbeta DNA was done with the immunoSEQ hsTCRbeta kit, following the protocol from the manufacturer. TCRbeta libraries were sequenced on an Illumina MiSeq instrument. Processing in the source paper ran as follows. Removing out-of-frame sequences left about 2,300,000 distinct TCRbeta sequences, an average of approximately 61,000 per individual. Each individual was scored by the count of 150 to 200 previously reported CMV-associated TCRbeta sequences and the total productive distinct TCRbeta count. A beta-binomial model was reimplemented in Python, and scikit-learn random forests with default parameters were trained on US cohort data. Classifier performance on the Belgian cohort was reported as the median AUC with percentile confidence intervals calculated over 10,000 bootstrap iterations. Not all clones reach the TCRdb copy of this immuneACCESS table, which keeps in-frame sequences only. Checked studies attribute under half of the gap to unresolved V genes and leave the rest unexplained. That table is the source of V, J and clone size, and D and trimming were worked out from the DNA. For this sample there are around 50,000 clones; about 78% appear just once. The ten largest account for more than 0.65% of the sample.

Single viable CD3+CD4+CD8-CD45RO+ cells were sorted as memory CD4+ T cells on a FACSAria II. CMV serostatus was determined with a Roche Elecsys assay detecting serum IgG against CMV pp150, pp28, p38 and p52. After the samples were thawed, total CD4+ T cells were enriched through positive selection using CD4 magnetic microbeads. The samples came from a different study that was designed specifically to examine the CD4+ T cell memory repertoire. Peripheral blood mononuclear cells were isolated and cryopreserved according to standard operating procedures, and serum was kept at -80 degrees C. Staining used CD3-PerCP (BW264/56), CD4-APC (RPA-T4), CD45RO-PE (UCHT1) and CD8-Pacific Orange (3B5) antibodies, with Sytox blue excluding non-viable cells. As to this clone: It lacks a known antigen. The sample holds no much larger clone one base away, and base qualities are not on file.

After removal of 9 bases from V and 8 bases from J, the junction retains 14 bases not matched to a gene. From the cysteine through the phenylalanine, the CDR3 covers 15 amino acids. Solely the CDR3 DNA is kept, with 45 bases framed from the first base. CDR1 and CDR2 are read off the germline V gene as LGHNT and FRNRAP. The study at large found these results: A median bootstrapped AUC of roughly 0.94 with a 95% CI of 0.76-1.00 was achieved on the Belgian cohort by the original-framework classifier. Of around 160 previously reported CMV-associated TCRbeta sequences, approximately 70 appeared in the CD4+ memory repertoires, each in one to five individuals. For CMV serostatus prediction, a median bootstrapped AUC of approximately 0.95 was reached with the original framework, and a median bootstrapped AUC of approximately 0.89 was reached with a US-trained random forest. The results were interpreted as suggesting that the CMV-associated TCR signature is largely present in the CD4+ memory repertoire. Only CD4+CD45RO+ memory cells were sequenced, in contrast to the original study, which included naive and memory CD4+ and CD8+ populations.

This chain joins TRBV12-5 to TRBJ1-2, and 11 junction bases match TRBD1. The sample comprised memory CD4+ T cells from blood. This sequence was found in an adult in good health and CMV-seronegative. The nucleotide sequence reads TGTGCTAGATCCGGGACAGGGGGTACGGCCTCGGGCTACACCTTC. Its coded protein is CARSGTGGTASGYTF.